A single sample gave rise to the 14 T cell receptor beta chains below, sequenced in a study of blood T cell repertoires in COVID-19. TCRdb keeps only in-frame clones here, not all; method: immunoSEQ multiplex PCR. Among about 180,000 clones listed, around 89% were seen once. The specimen was peripheral blood. These receptor sequences come from a man aged 18 to 35 who had recovered from COVID-19.

The V gene is TRBV18, the J gene TRBJ1-6; 9 bases map to TRBD1. With 8 bases clipped from V and 10 bases from J, the junction kept 9 bases outside the gene matches. Germline CDR1 KGHSH, CDR2 LQKENI. This CDR3 comprises 14 residues. The CDR3 DNA sequence: TGTGCCAGCCAAGGGACAGGGCGATACTCACCCCTCCACTTT. Translating gives CASQGTGRYSPLHF.

This clone occurred once. The rearrangement uses TRBV10-3 and TRBJ1-1; D unclear. V was shortened by 7 bases and J by 7 bases, with 16 bases between the two germline ends. Germline CDR1 ENHRY, CDR2 SYGVKD. The CDR3 contains 13 residues. As DNA, the CDR3 is TGTGCCATCATGGGGTCCTCAAGCGGTGAAGCTTTCTTT. Translation: CAIMGSSSGEAFF.

The genes are TRBV30 and TRBJ1-1, with TRBD1 matching 8 bases. V lost 3 bases, J lost 6 bases, and 3 bases stayed unmatched. The CDR3 is 12 residues long. Germline V CDR1 and CDR2: GTSNPN, SVGIG (reference sequence). The CDR3 reads CAWRPGGPEAFF. The CDR3 DNA is TGTGCCTGGAGGCCAGGGGGCCCTGAAGCTTTCTTT.

This clone was seen more than once but under ten times. The J gene is TRBJ2-1, the V gene TRBV29-1; 14 bases are shared with TRBD2. The CDR3 sequence is 14 residues long. Germline V gives CDR1 SQVTM, CDR2 ANQGSEA. V lost 3 bases and J lost 8; bases outside the gene matches: 3. The CDR3 DNA is TGCAGCGTTGAGGGGACTAGCGGGAGTGATGAGCAGTTCTTC. Translating it yields CSVEGTSGSDEQFF.

This chain joins TRBV7-6 and TRBJ2-1; 7 bases match TRBD1. The CDR3 runs 15 residues. Germline V gene lookup returns CDR1 SGHVS and CDR2 FNYEAQ. V was pared by 5 bases and J by 2 bases, with 6 bases of the junction left unmatched. The CDR3 protein is CASSPQGFTYNEQFF. The CDR3 region has the DNA TGTGCCAGCAGCCCACAGGGGTTCACCTACAATGAGCAGTTCTTC.

The V call is TRBV3-1 (or the pseudogene TRBV3-2), the J call TRBJ1-1; 7 bases line up with TRBD1. The CDR3 spans 13 residues. Per germline, CDR1 LGHDT and CDR2 YNNKEL (reference sequence). V lost 4 bases and J lost 3; bases outside the gene matches: 2. The CDR3 is CASSLRGDTEAFF. The DNA of the CDR3 is TGTGCCAGCAGCCTCAGGGGGGACACTGAAGCTTTCTTT.

The genes are TRBV5-1 and TRBJ1-4; 8 nucleotides line up with TRBD1. Unmatched junction bases numbered 3, after V lost 0 bases and J lost 8 bases. Germline CDR1 is SGHRS and CDR2 is YFSETQ. The CDR3 runs to 14 residues. CDR3 protein: CASSLGTGHEKLFF. The DNA for the CDR3 is TGCGCCAGCAGCTTGGGGACAGGGCACGAAAAACTGTTTTTT.

This clone was recorded a few times. V and J are TRBV25-1 and TRBJ2-1, with a tentative D call TRBD1 (5 bases). This CDR3 is 16 amino acids long. The germline V gene encodes CDR1 MGHDK and CDR2 SYGVNS. Between the trimmed V and J ends, which lost 1 base and 0 bases, there was a span of 10 bases. DNA of the CDR3: TGTGCCAGCAGTGAATCCGACGGACACTCCTACAATGAGCAGTTCTTC. It encodes CASSESDGHSYNEQFF.

V and J are TRBV19 and TRBJ1-3; unclear D gene. This CDR3 comprises 15 residues. V was pared by 3 bases and J by 3 bases, with 12 bases between. Germline V gene sequence: CDR1 LNHDA, CDR2 SQIVND (reference sequence). CDR3: CASSIGRLIGNTIYF. Written as DNA, the CDR3 is TGTGCCAGTAGTATCGGGAGGTTAATTGGAAACACCATATATTTT.

V and J are TRBV29-1 and TRBJ2-1; the D gene is possibly TRBD2 (5 bases). The germline gives CDR1 SQVTM, CDR2 ANQGSEA. CDR3 length equals 11 residues. V was shortened by 7 bases and J by 7 bases, with 11 bases between the two germline ends. CDR3 coding DNA: TGCAGCGCCGTCTCGGGAAATGAGCAGTTCTTC. Translation: CSAVSGNEQFF.

The chain links TRBV2 to TRBJ1-4, with 10 bases identical to TRBD1. The CDR3 is 17 residues long. Unmatched junction bases numbered 9, after V lost 8 bases and J lost 0 bases. Germline V gives CDR1 SNHLY, CDR2 FYNNEI. This chain's CDR3 is CASGGTGAKSTNEKLFF. The CDR3 DNA follows: TGTGCCAGCGGGGGGACAGGGGCGAAATCAACTAATGAAAAACTGTTTTTT.

The chain combines TRBV7-2 with TRBJ2-3, with 7 bases fitting TRBD1. Germline lookup yields CDR1 SGHTA and CDR2 FQGNSA. V shed 4 bases, J shed 4 bases, and the junction held 2 bases outside the gene matches. The CDR3 has 13 amino acids. CDR3 sequence reads: CASSSQGADTQYF. The DNA of the CDR3 is TGTGCCAGCAGCTCGCAGGGGGCAGATACGCAGTATTTT.

This chain links TRBV3-1 (or the pseudogene TRBV3-2) with TRBJ2-1; the match to TRBD2 covers 9 bases. The V gene end was trimmed by 0 bases and the J gene end by 5 bases; junction bases not matched to a gene: 8. CDR3 length: 17 residues. Germline V lookup: CDR1 LGHDT, CDR2 YNNKEL (reference sequence). This chain's CDR3 is CASSQELLAGIDNEQFF. The CDR3 DNA reads TGTGCCAGCAGCCAAGAATTGCTAGCGGGGATAGACAATGAGCAGTTCTTC.

V is TRBV4-3 and J is TRBJ1-5; 9 nucleotides line up with TRBD1. Per the germline V gene, CDR1 is LGHNA and CDR2 is YSLEER. CDR3 size: 15 residues. Trimming at V came to 3 bases and at J to 6 bases, leaving 6 bases not matched to a gene. The CDR3 sequence: CASSHNRGQGQPQHF. The CDR3 DNA is TGCGCCAGCAGCCATAACAGGGGGCAGGGTCAGCCCCAGCATTTT.